The source of this T cell receptor beta chain is a study of cytomegalovirus exposure and HLA in healthy donors. Study-wide points: As a later analysis showed, several of the most significant clusters appeared to be linked to common viral pathogens.

Germline-derived CDR1 and CDR2 are LNHDA and SQIVND (reference sequence). The CDR3 is 17 residues long. V shed 1 base and J shed 0 bases, with 16 bases lying between them. To note about this clone: Its specificity is unknown.

PCR used 60 Vbeta primers and 13 Jbeta primers. The method was immunoSEQ multiplex PCR; TCRdb's version includes in-frame clones alone and lacks a portion of them. The table includes roughly 76,000 clones, just over 85% detected once. The J gene is TRBJ2-7, the V gene TRBV19, with unresolved D. The sequence came from a woman in her twenties or thirties in good health and CMV-seronegative. Sequencing input: PBMCs. CDR3 bases: TGTGCCAGTAGTATAGGGAGACTCAGATTGGGCTCCTACGAGCAGTACTTC. Translating it yields CASSIGRLRLGSYEQYF. Variable domain in full (rest from reference TRBV19 and TRBJ2-7): DGGITQSPKYLFRKEGQNVTLSCEQNLNHDAMYWYRQDPGQGLRLIYYSQIVNDFQKGDIAEGYSVSREKKESFPLTVTSAQKNPTAFYLCASSIGRLRLGSYEQYFGPGTRLTVT.